Following are 21 T cell receptor beta chains from one sample sequenced in a study of cytomegalovirus exposure and HLA in healthy donors listed by TCRdb under 2017. The protocol used for the library was the immunoSEQ multiplex PCR assay. The multiplex PCR relied on a mix of 60 forward primers for TCR Vbeta segments and 13 reverse primers for TCR Jbeta segments. The table was pulled from immuneACCESS by TCRdb, which kept in-frame rearrangements only. Such tables lose some clones; where checked, under half of the loss comes from unresolved V genes, and the rest has no known cause. The sample records about 100,000 clones, approximately 72% of which are singletons. The ten top clones hold approximately 2% of the sample. The specimen was PBMCs. Receptors originate from a woman aged 40 to 50 in good health and CMV-seronegative.

The chain couples TRBV7-3 to TRBJ2-1; weak D call: TRBD1 (5 bases). Per the germline V gene, CDR1 is SGHTA and CDR2 is FQGTGA. V was cut by 0 bases and J by 5 bases, with 5 bases left in between. The CDR3 contains 13 residues. Here the CDR3 DNA reads TGTGCCAGCAGCTTAACCAGGGACAATGAGCAGTTCTTC. Residues: CASSLTRDNEQFF.

The V gene is TRBV6-5, the J gene TRBJ2-7; D is undetermined. This CDR3 has 13 amino acids. The V end was cut by 4 bases, the J end by 0 bases, with 7 bases between. Germline loops: CDR1 MNHEY, CDR2 SVGAGI. CDR3: CASSFRSSYEQYF. The CDR3 coding sequence is TGTGCCAGCAGTTTCCGCAGCTCCTACGAGCAGTACTTC.

The V and J genes are TRBV7-3 and TRBJ2-7; D gene uncertain. Trimming pared 5 bases from V and 2 bases from J, leaving 19 bases between. This CDR3 is built from 16 residues. Germline V gives CDR1 SGHTA, CDR2 FQGTGA. The CDR3 loop reads CASSPNRLGSTYEQYF. CDR3 coding DNA: TGTGCCAGCAGCCCGAATAGGTTGGGCTCTACCTACGAGCAGTACTTC. Based on the CDR3 plus reference TRBV7-3 and TRBJ2-7, the full variable domain is GAGVSQTPSNKVTEKGKYVELRCDPISGHTALYWYRQSLGQGPEFLIYFQGTGAADDSGLPNDRFFAVRPEGSVSTLKIQRTERGDSAVYLCASSPNRLGSTYEQYFGPGTRLTVT.

This clone came up a few times. This chain uses TRBV5-1 with TRBJ1-3, with TRBD1 identical over 7 bases. Losses at the gene ends were 4 bases for V and 0 bases for J; bases not matched to a gene: 7. The CDR3 sequence is 16 residues long. The germline gives CDR1 SGHRS, CDR2 YFSETQ. CDR3 in amino acids: CASSPGTANSGNTIYF. CDR3 nucleotides: TGCGCCAGCAGCCCCGGGACAGCCAACTCTGGAAACACCATATATTTT.

This clone has only one observation. This chain joins TRBV6-6 and TRBJ2-2; D perhaps matches TRBD2 (6 bases). With 0 bases removed from V and 7 bases from J, the gap between germline ends came to 9 bases. The germline gives CDR1 MNHNY, CDR2 SVGAGI (reference sequence). The CDR3 covers 14 residues. The CDR3 protein is CASSYSRRDGELFF. In nucleotides, the CDR3 is TGTGCCAGCAGTTACTCGAGGAGGGACGGGGAGCTGTTTTTT.

The chain recombines TRBV5-1 with TRBJ1-1; D is perhaps TRBD1 (6 bases). The CDR3 consists of 15 residues. Deletions cut 0 bases from V and 1 base from J, with 10 bases between. Looked up from germline, CDR1 is SGHRS and CDR2 is YFSETQ. For the CDR3, the DNA is TGCGCCAGCAGCTTGGATCTGGGGGCGAACACTGAAGCTTTCTTT. Its translation: CASSLDLGANTEAFF.

Concerning this clone itself: One end of the junction does not line up with germline, which may come from a read error. The rearrangement uses TRBV28 and TRBJ2-5; D gene uncertain. Germline CDR1 and CDR2: MDHEN and SYDVKM. There are 13 residues in the CDR3. This CDR3 reads CASSSVIQDTQYF. CDR3 sequence (DNA): TGTGCCAGCAGTTCGGTAATCCAAGATACCCAGTACTTC.

This chain links TRBV7-9 with TRBJ2-1; 10 bases align to TRBD2. The CDR3 length is 15 residues. The germline CDR1 and CDR2 sequences are SEHNR and FQNEAQ (reference sequence). V was pared by 6 bases and J by 7 bases, with 9 bases of the junction left unmatched. CDR3 sequence (DNA): TGTGCCAGCAGACCTAGCGGGGGCGAGAGGAATGAGCAGTTCTTC. Protein: CASRPSGGERNEQFF.

This chain links TRBV5-6 with TRBJ2-7; 16 bases line up with TRBD2. The CDR3 has 18 residues. V lost 4 bases, J lost 6 bases, and 13 bases stayed unmatched. From germline, CDR1 is SGHDT and CDR2 YYEEEE. This CDR3 reads CASSASGTSGGAGGEQYF. CDR3 coding DNA: TGTGCCAGCAGCGCATCCGGGACTAGCGGGGGGGCAGGGGGCGAGCAGTACTTC.

This clone is a singleton in its sample. One junction end does not reproduce the germline sequence, and a read error may be involved. This chain uses TRBV7-7 with TRBJ2-7; 7 positions agree with TRBD1. CDR1 and CDR2 (germline): SSHAT, FNYEAQ (reference sequence). The CDR3 loop spans 13 amino acids. CDR3 bases: TGTGCTAGCAGCTTCGACAGGGAGATGGAGCAGTACTTC. This sequence encodes CASSFDREMEQYF.

The chain combines TRBV4-1 with TRBJ2-7; 8 positions match TRBD2. V trimming: 1 base; J trimming: 4 bases; junction bases outside the gene matches: 6. This CDR3 comprises 15 residues. Germline CDR1 reads MGHRA; CDR2 reads YSYEKL. The CDR3 sequence is CASSQGTGGPYEQYF. CDR3 bases: TGCGCCAGCAGCCAAGGAACGGGAGGGCCGTACGAGCAGTACTTC.

This clone has only a few counts. The chain has TRBV27 and TRBJ2-1; D is possibly TRBD2 (6 bases). Trimming stripped 8 bases from V and 10 bases from J, with 15 bases between. The CDR3 consists of 12 residues. Germline-derived CDR1 and CDR2 are MNHEY and SMNVEV (reference sequence). As DNA, the CDR3 is TGTGCCAGCCGGAGAACTCTAGCGGAGCAGTTCTTC. Its protein is CASRRTLAEQFF.

The V and J genes are TRBV7-9 and TRBJ2-1, with D unresolved. Looked up from germline, CDR1 is SEHNR and CDR2 is FQNEAQ (reference sequence). The CDR3 contains 13 residues. V gave up 2 bases and J gave up 9 bases, with 11 bases separating them. CDR3 bases: TGTGCCAGCAGCTTATTAGAAACGGGTGAGCAGTTCTTC. Residues: CASSLLETGEQFF.

A few counts support this clone. The CDR3 coding sequence is TGTGCCAGCAGCGAGACTAGCTCCTCCTACGAGCAGTACTTC. Translation gives CASSETSSSYEQYF. The chain employs TRBV9 and TRBJ2-7, with 7 bases lining up with TRBD2. The V segment lost 3 bases and the J segment 0 bases; nucleotides outside the gene matches: 3. Germline V lookup: CDR1 SGDLS, CDR2 YYNGEE. The CDR3 covers 14 residues.

This clone showed up just a few times. The chain links TRBV6-5 to TRBJ1-1, with D tentatively TRBD1 (6 bases). V lost 8 bases and J 4 bases, leaving 8 bases between the germline ends. The CDR3 is 11 residues long. Germline V gene sequence: CDR1 MNHEY, CDR2 SVGAGI. The CDR3 is CASAGVTEAFF. As DNA, the CDR3 is TGTGCCAGCGCAGGGGTCACTGAAGCTTTCTTT.

This clone was seen a few times. The chain combines TRBV5-1 with TRBJ2-3; 9 bases are a match to TRBD1. There are 16 residues in the CDR3. Germline loops: CDR1 SGHRS, CDR2 YFSETQ. Losses at the gene ends were 3 bases for V and 0 bases for J; bases not matched to a gene: 5. CDR3 bases: TGCGCCAGCAGCTCCTGGACAGGGGCAAGCACAGATACGCAGTATTTT. It encodes CASSSWTGASTDTQYF.

This clone appeared a few times. J is TRBJ2-7 and V is TRBV11-3; no firm D call. This CDR3 spans 14 amino acids. Trimming shortened V by 5 bases and J by 0 bases, and 11 bases separated the two germline ends. Per the germline V gene, CDR1 is SGHNT and CDR2 is YENEEA. In DNA, the CDR3 is TGTGCCAGCAGCCCTACAAGGAGCTCCTACGAGCAGTACTTC. Residues: CASSPTRSSYEQYF.

This clone was seen more than once but under ten times. Possible read error: a much larger clone is one base away. Other DNA sequences in this specimen translate into the identical CDR3. The V call is TRBV27, the J call TRBJ2-5, with 8 bases aligning to TRBD1. The germline gives CDR1 MNHEY, CDR2 SMNVEV (reference sequence). The CDR3 loop spans 16 amino acids. Trimming took 3 bases from V and 0 from J; bases not matched to a gene: 6. The CDR3 is CASSFPYRGNQETQYF. CDR3 in DNA: TGTGCCAGCAGTTTTCCCTACAGGGGGAACCAAGAGACCCAGTACTTC.

The chain links TRBV4-2 to TRBJ1-2; TRBD1 might be the D (5 bases). This CDR3 contains 15 residues. V was pared by 0 bases and J by 4 bases, with 12 bases between. Per germline, CDR1 LGHNA and CDR2 YNFKEQ. CDR3 loop: CASSQDFQGSYGYTF. CDR3 DNA: TGTGCCAGCAGCCAAGATTTTCAGGGTAGCTATGGCTACACCTTC.

This chain uses TRBV19 with TRBJ2-3, with TRBD2 identical over 9 bases. CDR3 size: 16 residues. Germline assignment: CDR1 LNHDA and CDR2 SQIVND (reference sequence). Unmatched junction bases numbered 9, after V lost 4 bases and J lost 4 bases. The CDR3 nucleotides read TGTGCCAGTAGTACCCGCGGGGGGGCGGCCGCAGATACGCAGTATTTT. Protein product: CASSTRGGAAADTQYF.

The rearrangement joins TRBV6-1 to TRBJ2-3; D ambiguous. CDR1 and CDR2 from the germline V gene are MNHNS and SASEGT. The V end was cut by 3 bases, the J end by 0 bases, with 10 bases between. The CDR3 is made up of 15 amino acids. CDR3 in amino acids: CASSDWAGSTDTQYF. DNA for the CDR3: TGTGCCAGCAGTGATTGGGCAGGCAGCACAGATACGCAGTATTTT.